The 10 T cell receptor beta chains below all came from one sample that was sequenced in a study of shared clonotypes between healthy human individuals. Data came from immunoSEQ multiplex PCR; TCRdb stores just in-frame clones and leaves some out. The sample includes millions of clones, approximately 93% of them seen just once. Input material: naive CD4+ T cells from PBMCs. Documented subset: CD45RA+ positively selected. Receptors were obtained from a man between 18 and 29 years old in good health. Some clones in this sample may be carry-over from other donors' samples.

The DNA of the CDR3 is TGTGCCAGCAGTTTAAGCGGGTACCCCGAGCAGTACTTC. Amino acids: CASSLSGYPEQYF. V and J are TRBV27 and TRBJ2-7; weak D call: TRBD2 (6 bases). The CDR3 is 13 residues long. Between the trimmed V and J ends, which lost 2 bases and 6 bases, there was a span of 11 bases. CDR1 and CDR2 from the germline V gene are MNHEY and SMNVEV (reference sequence).

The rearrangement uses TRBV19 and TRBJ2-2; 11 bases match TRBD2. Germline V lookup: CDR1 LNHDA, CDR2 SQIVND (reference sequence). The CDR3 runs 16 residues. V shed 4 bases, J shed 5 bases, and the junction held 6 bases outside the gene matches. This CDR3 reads CASSTTSGSTTGELFF. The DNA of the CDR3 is TGTGCCAGTAGTACCACTAGCGGGAGTACGACCGGGGAGCTGTTTTTT.

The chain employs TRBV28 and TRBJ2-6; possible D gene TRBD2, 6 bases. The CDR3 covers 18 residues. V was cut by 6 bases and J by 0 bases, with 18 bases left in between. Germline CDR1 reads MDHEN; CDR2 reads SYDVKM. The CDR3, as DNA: TGTGCCAGCAGCGAGACCGCGGGACGGACCTCTGGGGCCAACGTCCTGACTTTC. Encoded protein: CASSETAGRTSGANVLTF.

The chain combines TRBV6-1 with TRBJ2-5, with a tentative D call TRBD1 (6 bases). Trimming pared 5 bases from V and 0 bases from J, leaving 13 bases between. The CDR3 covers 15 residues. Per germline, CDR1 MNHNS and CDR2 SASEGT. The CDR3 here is CASSRTEWYQETQYF. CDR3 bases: TGTGCCAGCAGTCGGACAGAATGGTACCAAGAGACCCAGTACTTC.

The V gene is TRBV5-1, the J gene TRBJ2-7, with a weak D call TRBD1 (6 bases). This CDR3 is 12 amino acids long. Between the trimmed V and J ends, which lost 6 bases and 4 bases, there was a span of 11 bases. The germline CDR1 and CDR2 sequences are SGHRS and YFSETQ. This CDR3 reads CASTSQGYEQYF. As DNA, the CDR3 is TGCGCCAGCACCTCACAGGGTTACGAGCAGTACTTC.

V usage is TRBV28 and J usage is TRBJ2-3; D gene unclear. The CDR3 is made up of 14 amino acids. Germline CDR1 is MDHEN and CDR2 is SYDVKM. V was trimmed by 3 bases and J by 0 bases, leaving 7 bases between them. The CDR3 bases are TGTGCCAGCAGTTTGGCCCAGAGCACAGATACGCAGTATTTT. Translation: CASSLAQSTDTQYF.

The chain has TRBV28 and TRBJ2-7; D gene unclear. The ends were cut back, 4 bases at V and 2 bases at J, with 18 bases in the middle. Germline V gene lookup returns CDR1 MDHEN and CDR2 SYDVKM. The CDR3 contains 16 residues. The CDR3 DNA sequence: TGTGCCAGCAGTTCCCGTAAGTGGACGGCCACCTACGAGCAGTACTTC. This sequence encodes CASSSRKWTATYEQYF.

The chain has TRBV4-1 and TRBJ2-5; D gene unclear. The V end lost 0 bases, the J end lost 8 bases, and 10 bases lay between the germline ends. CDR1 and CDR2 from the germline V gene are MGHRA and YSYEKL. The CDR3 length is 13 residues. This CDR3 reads CASSQEVAVTQYF. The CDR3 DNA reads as TGCGCCAGCAGCCAAGAAGTGGCGGTAACCCAGTACTTC.

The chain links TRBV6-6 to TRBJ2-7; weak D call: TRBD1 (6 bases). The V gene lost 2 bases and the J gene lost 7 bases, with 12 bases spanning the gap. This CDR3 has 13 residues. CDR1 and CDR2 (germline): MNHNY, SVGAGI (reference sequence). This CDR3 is CASSYVGAGEQYF. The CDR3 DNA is TGTGCCAGCAGTTACGTGGGGGCTGGGGAGCAGTACTTC.

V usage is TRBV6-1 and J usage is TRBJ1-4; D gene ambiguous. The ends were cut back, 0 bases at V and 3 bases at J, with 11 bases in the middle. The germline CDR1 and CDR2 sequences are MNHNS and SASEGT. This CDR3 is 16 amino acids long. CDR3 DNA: TGTGCCAGCAGTGAAGCGTACGGGCGGGCTAATGAAAAACTGTTTTTT. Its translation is CASSEAYGRANEKLFF.